This TCR beta chain derives from a study of OX40 agonist ivuxolimab in advanced cancers. Study at large: Anti-PD-1, anti-PD-L1 or anti-CTLA-4 therapy given earlier was allowed, and roughly 40% had some.

Whole-study findings and limits: On average, CD8+ T cells showed a greater number of expanded clones than CD4+.

TCRdb's table, derived via immunoSEQ multiplex PCR, lists solely in-frame clones and lacks some. The repertoire holds more than 45,000 clones, 80% to 90% seen once, with roughly 12% in the top ten. Points on this clone: Its antigen is unidentified.

In germline, CDR1 is MGHDK, CDR2 SYGVNS. This CDR3 has 11 amino acids. V gave up 5 bases and J gave up 6 bases, with 7 bases separating them. This receptor was taken from an adult with an advanced solid tumor such as melanoma, head and neck, liver or kidney cancer. The specimen comprised CD4+ or CD8+ T cells sorted from blood, sampled in a trial of the OX40 agonist ivuxolimab. J is TRBJ2-5 and V is TRBV25-1; D gene unclear. The CDR3 DNA sequence: TGTGCCAGCAGTTCCGGCCAGACCCAGTACTTC. Amino acids: CASSSGQTQYF.